These 20 T cell receptor beta chains originate from one sample sequenced in a study of blood T cell repertoires in COVID-19. Sequenced by immunoSEQ multiplex PCR; TCRdb stores in-frame clones only, minus some. Here the sample spans 250,000 to 300,000 clones, roughly 83% being singletons. The specimen sequenced was peripheral blood. These receptors were taken from a man aged 55 to 70 who had recovered from COVID-19.

The table lists this clone with a count of one. The chain has TRBV10-3 and TRBJ1-1; no clear D. The CDR3 consists of 13 residues. The V gene's germline CDR1 is ENHRY and CDR2 SYGVKD. The germline V and J ends were trimmed by 7 bases and 1 base, with 10 bases remaining between them. The CDR3: CAITETGNTEAFF. The CDR3 DNA is TGTGCCATCACCGAGACGGGGAACACTGAAGCTTTCTTT.

Comment on this clone: The sample carries other DNA sequences with the same CDR3. In DNA, the CDR3 is TGCGCCAGCAGCTTGGCCGACAGGGTCAATGAGCAGTTCTTC. As protein: CASSLADRVNEQFF. The genes are TRBV5-1 and TRBJ2-1; 7 bases fit TRBD1. Per the germline V gene, CDR1 is SGHRS and CDR2 is YFSETQ. The CDR3 is made up of 14 amino acids. The junction had 3 bases not matched to a gene; V was cut back by 0 bases and J by 6 bases. Full variable domain (missing parts from reference TRBV5-1 and TRBJ2-1): KAGVTQTPRYLIKTRGQQVTLSCSPISGHRSVSWYQQTPGQGLQFLFEYFSETQRNKGNFPGRFSGRQFSNSRSEMNVSTLELGDSALYLCASSLADRVNEQFFGPGTRLTVL.

V usage is TRBV11-2 and J usage is TRBJ2-7; possible D gene TRBD2, 5 bases. Germline CDR1 SGHAT, CDR2 FQNNGV. V lost 1 base, J lost 3 bases, and 13 bases lay in between. This CDR3 region has 15 residues. The CDR3: CASSLGGSLVYEQYF. CDR3 coding DNA: TGTGCCAGCAGCTTAGGCGGTTCACTAGTCTACGAGCAGTACTTC.

This clone was recorded once. Other DNA sequences within the sample encode an identical CDR3. The rearrangement joins TRBV11-3 to TRBJ1-1; D gene uncertain. Germline lookup yields CDR1 SGHNT and CDR2 YENEEA. V gave up 8 bases and J gave up 1 base, with 11 bases separating them. The CDR3 spans 13 residues. The CDR3 loop reads CASSSTANTEAFF. The CDR3, as DNA: TGTGCCAGCTCGTCAACAGCGAACACTGAAGCTTTCTTT.

V gene TRBV12-3 or TRBV12-4 combines with J gene TRBJ1-5, with unresolved D. V shed 7 bases and J shed 2 bases, with 9 bases lying between them. This CDR3 comprises 13 residues. This CDR3 reads CASTGVRNQPQHF. The CDR3 DNA is TGTGCCAGCACCGGGGTTCGCAATCAGCCCCAGCATTTT.

The V call is TRBV6-2 or TRBV6-3, the J call TRBJ2-3; TRBD1 is a possible D gene (5 bases). The CDR3 has 15 residues. V was pared by 4 bases and J by 2 bases, with 13 bases between. Germline V gives CDR1 MNHEY, CDR2 SVGEGT. CDR3 region: CASSSDRRYTDTQYF. CDR3 sequence (DNA): TGTGCCAGCAGTTCCGACAGAAGATACACAGATACGCAGTATTTT.

The chain couples TRBV5-1 to TRBJ2-2; possible D gene TRBD2, 6 bases. Germline CDR1 reads SGHRS; CDR2 reads YFSETQ. The V end lost 0 bases, the J end lost 0 bases, and 9 bases lay between the germline ends. The CDR3 has 16 amino acids. The CDR3 nucleotides read TGCGCCAGCAGCTTGGGAGGCGGGGCGAACACCGGGGAGCTGTTTTTT. Translating it yields CASSLGGGANTGELFF.

This sequence joins TRBV2 and TRBJ2-1, with D maybe TRBD1 (6 bases). CDR3 length: 15 residues. Deletions cut 4 bases from V and 6 bases from J, with 16 bases between. Looked up from germline, CDR1 is SNHLY and CDR2 is FYNNEI. The CDR3 nucleotides read TGTGCCAGCAGTGCAGGGGCTACTTCGACCAATGAGCAGTTCTTC. Its protein product is CASSAGATSTNEQFF.

The J gene is TRBJ1-1, the V gene TRBV7-2; perhaps TRBD1 as D (5 bases). Germline V lookup: CDR1 SGHTA, CDR2 FQGNSA. The CDR3 has 16 residues. V was trimmed by 4 bases and J by 1 base, leaving 16 bases between them. The CDR3 spells CASSSGLGGGNTEAFF. The DNA of the CDR3 is TGTGCCAGCAGCTCAGGACTCGGCGGGGGGAACACTGAAGCTTTCTTT.

Only one count was recorded for this clone. The chain recombines TRBV19 with TRBJ2-1; TRBD2 matches at 8 bases. The V gene's germline CDR1 is LNHDA and CDR2 SQIVND (reference sequence). With 5 bases clipped from V and 8 bases from J, the junction kept 8 bases outside the gene matches. The CDR3 loop spans 14 amino acids. The CDR3 is CASSLSGSGDEQFF. DNA of the CDR3: TGTGCCAGTAGTCTGAGCGGGAGTGGGGATGAGCAGTTCTTC.

CDR3 sequence reads: CASSESPGAAAQYF. For the CDR3, the DNA is TGTGCCAGCAGTGAATCCCCTGGCGCGGCCGCCCAGTACTTC. The chain recombines TRBV6-1 with TRBJ2-5; D uncertain. V shed 2 bases and J shed 9 bases, with 16 bases lying between them. CDR1 is MNHNS and CDR2 is SASEGT in the germline V gene. This CDR3 comprises 14 residues.

V is TRBV7-9 and J is TRBJ1-2; 7 positions agree with TRBD1. V lost 2 bases to trimming and J lost 6 bases; unmatched junction nucleotides: 6. The CDR3 has 14 amino acids. In germline, CDR1 is SEHNR, CDR2 FQNEAQ (reference sequence). For the CDR3, the DNA is TGTGCCAGCAGCTTATGGCAGGGGGGTGATGGCTACACCTTC. It yields the protein CASSLWQGGDGYTF.

The V call is TRBV7-3, the J call TRBJ2-1; TRBD1 matches at 7 bases. From germline, CDR1 is SGHTA and CDR2 FQGTGA. The CDR3 is made up of 16 amino acids. Trimming took 5 bases from V and 0 from J; bases not matched to a gene: 7. The chain's CDR3 is CASSVKGQSSYNEQFF. The CDR3 DNA reads as TGTGCCAGCAGCGTCAAGGGACAGAGCTCCTACAATGAGCAGTTCTTC.

This rearrangement joins TRBV12-3 or TRBV12-4 to TRBJ1-1; a possible D gene is TRBD1 (6 bases). Between the trimmed V and J ends, which lost 5 bases and 7 bases, there was a span of 11 bases. The CDR3 totals 12 residues. CDR3 protein: CASSAGQFEAFF. CDR3 coding DNA: TGTGCCAGCAGTGCAGGACAGTTTGAAGCTTTCTTT.

V usage is TRBV11-2 and J usage is TRBJ2-5; 8 bases are shared with TRBD2. CDR1 and CDR2 (germline): SGHAT, FQNNGV. There are 12 residues in the CDR3. Trimming removed 7 bases from V and 5 bases from J; junction bases left unmatched: 3. The CDR3 sequence: CASTPGGETQYF. The CDR3 DNA follows: TGTGCCAGCACCCCGGGGGGGGAGACCCAGTACTTC.

The V and J genes are TRBV3-1 (or the pseudogene TRBV3-2) and TRBJ2-7, with a weak D call TRBD2 (6 bases). This CDR3 comprises 12 residues. V was trimmed by 3 bases and J by 5 bases, leaving 8 bases between them. Germline lookup yields CDR1 LGHDT and CDR2 YNNKEL (reference sequence). As DNA, the CDR3 is TGTGCCAGCAGCCACGGGGGTAACGAGCAGTACTTC. This gives the protein CASSHGGNEQYF.

The chain carries TRBV6-5 and TRBJ1-2; a weak D match, TRBD1 (6 bases). The germline V gene has CDR1 MNHEY and CDR2 SVGAGI. The germline V and J ends were trimmed by 6 bases and 6 bases, with 17 bases remaining between them. This CDR3 contains 14 residues. DNA of the CDR3: TGTGCCAGCAGGGCAACCGGACAGCGCGATGGCTACACCTTC. Protein product: CASRATGQRDGYTF.

This sequence joins TRBV6-5 and TRBJ1-1; TRBD1 matches 7 bases. The J segment lost 5 bases and the V segment lost 2 bases, leaving 8 bases of the junction unmatched. The CDR3 is 15 residues long. The V gene's germline CDR1 is MNHEY and CDR2 SVGAGI. The CDR3 DNA reads as TGTGCCAGCAGTTACCACCAGACAGGGTCTACTGAAGCTTTCTTT. Encoded protein: CASSYHQTGSTEAFF.

In its sample, this clone was seen a few times. This sequence joins TRBV29-1 and TRBJ2-2; no clear D. The germline V and J ends were trimmed by 7 bases and 0 bases, with 9 bases remaining between them. Germline V lookup: CDR1 SQVTM, CDR2 ANQGSEA. The CDR3 loop spans 13 amino acids. The CDR3 nucleotides are TGCAGCGCGGCTCACACGAACACCGGGGAGCTGTTTTTT. Its translation is CSAAHTNTGELFF.

This sequence joins TRBV24-1 and TRBJ2-1, with TRBD2 identical over 9 bases. The CDR3 is 16 residues long. CDR1 and CDR2 from the germline V gene are KGHDR and SFDVKD. J gave up 3 bases and V 3 bases, and 5 bases lay outside the gene matches. The CDR3 protein is CATSDASSGNYNEQFF. The CDR3 DNA follows: TGTGCCACCAGTGATGCCTCTAGCGGGAACTACAATGAGCAGTTCTTC.